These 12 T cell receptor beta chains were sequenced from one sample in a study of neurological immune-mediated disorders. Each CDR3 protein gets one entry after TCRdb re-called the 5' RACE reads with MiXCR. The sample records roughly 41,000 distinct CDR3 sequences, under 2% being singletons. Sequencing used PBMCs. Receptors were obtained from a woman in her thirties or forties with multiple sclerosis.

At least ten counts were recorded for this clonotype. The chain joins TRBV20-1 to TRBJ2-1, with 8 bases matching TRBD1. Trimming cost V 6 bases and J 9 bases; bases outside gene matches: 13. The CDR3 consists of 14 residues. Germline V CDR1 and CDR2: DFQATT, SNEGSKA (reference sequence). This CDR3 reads CSAGQGGASGEQFF. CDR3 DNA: TGCAGTGCAGGACAGGGTGGGGCCTCAGGTGAGCAGTTCTTC.

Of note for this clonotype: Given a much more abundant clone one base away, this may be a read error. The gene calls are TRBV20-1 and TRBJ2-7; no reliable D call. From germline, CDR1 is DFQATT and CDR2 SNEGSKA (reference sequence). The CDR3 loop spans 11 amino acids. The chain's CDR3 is CCVPGLSSVDF. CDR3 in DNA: TGCTGTGTCCCAGGCCTCTCCTCTGTTGACTTC.

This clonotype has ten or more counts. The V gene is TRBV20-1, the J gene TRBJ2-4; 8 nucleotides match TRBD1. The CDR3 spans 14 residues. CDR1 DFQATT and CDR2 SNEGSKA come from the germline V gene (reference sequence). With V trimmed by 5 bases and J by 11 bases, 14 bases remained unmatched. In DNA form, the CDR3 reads TGCAGTGCTCCCGGGACAGGAGGCGCGGGGCTTCAGTACTTC. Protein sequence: CSAPGTGGAGLQYF.

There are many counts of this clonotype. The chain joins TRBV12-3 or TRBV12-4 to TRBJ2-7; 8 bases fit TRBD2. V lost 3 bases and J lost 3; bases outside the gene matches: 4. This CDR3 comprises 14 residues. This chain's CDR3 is CASSFSGGYYEQYF. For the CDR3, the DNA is TGTGCCAGCAGTTTCAGCGGGGGTTACTACGAGCAGTACTTC.

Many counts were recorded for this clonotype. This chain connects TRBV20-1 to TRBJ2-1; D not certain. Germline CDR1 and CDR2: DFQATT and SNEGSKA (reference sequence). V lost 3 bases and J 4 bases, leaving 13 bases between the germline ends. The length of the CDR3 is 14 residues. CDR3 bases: TGCAGTGCTAGGGGCGGACGGAATTACAATGAGCAGTTCTTC. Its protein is CSARGGRNYNEQFF.

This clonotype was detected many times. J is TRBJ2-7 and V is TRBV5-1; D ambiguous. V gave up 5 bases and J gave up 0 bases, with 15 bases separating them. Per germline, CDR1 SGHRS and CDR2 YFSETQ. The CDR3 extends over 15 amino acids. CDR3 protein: CASRILPPSSYEQYF. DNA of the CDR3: TGCGCCAGCAGGATCCTCCCCCCCAGCTCCTACGAGCAGTACTTC.

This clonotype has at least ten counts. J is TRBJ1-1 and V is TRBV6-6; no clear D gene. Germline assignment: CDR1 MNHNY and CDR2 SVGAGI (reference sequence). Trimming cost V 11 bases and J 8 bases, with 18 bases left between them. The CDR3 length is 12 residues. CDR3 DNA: TGTGCCTCCTACGCCCCTGCACGAGAAGCTTTCTTT. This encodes CASYAPAREAFF.

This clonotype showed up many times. CDR3 amino acids: CASSLFDGNTEAFF. Here the CDR3 DNA reads TGCGCCAGCAGCTTGTTCGACGGGAACACTGAAGCTTTCTTT. This chain joins TRBV5-1 and TRBJ1-1; D call uncertain. The V end was cut by 1 base, the J end by 1 base, with 8 bases between. There are 14 residues in the CDR3. Germline V gene lookup returns CDR1 SGHRS and CDR2 YFSETQ.

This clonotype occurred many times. CDR3 in amino acids: CASRDSPFGSYEQYF. The CDR3 region has the DNA TGCGCCAGCAGGGACAGTCCGTTTGGCTCCTACGAGCAGTACTTC. This chain joins TRBV5-1 and TRBJ2-7, with a weak D call TRBD1 (6 bases). This CDR3 is built from 15 residues. Trimming removed 5 bases at V and 0 bases at J, with 15 bases between. Germline CDR1 reads SGHRS; CDR2 reads YFSETQ.

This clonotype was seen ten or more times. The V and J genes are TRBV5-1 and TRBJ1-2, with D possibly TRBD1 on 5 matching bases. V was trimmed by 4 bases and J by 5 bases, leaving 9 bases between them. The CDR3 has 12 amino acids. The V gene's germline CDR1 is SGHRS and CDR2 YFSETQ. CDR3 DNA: TGCGCCAGCAGCCCCGGGGGGTATGGCTACACCTTC. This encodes CASSPGGYGYTF.

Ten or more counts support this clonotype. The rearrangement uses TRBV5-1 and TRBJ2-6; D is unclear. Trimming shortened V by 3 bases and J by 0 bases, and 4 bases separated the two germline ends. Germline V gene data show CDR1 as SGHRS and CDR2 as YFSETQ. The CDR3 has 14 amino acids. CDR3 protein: CASSYNSGANVLTF. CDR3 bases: TGCGCCAGCAGCTACAACTCTGGGGCCAACGTCCTGACTTTC.

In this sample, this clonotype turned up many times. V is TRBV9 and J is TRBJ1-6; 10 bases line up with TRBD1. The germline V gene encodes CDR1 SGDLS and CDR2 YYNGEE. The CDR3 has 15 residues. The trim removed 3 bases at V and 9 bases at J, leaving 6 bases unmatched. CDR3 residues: CASSAPGTGVSPLHF. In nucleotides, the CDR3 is TGTGCCAGCAGCGCCCCCGGGACAGGGGTTTCACCCCTCCACTTT.